The sequence of this T cell receptor (beta chain) was determined in a study of T cells after yellow fever vaccination (dated by TCRdb to between 2018 and 2020). Looking at the study overall: Libraries from fractions with low cell numbers were prepared with the SMART-Seq v4 Ultra Low Input RNA kit. Two healthy male donors made up the cohort, one aged 18 to 29 years and the other aged 30 to 40 years. Blood samples were taken at several timepoints before and after primary and secondary immunization, and bulk PBMC replicates and cell subsets were isolated. To follow T-cell clones before and after primary and booster YFV17D yellow fever vaccination, bulk TCR alpha and beta repertoires were sequenced over time. Summary of the overall study and its limitations: A small share of clonotypes occurred in both CD4 and CD8 compartments, likely arising from convergent recombination. Because the study included only a couple of donors, the extent to which the findings can be generalized is limited. Compared with the primary T-cell response, the secondary T-cell response was weaker but faster, peaking on day 5 rather than day 15. Computational filtering was required because FACS-sorted repertoires could contain abundant contaminating clonotypes from the bulk population. Most clones expanded after primary vaccination (approximately 95% of CD4 and around 89% of CD8) were re-detected after the booster, suggesting that broad memory maintenance occurred.

The sequencer listed for this sample is Illumina NovaSeq 6000. Synthesis of TCR cDNA relied on 5'RACE template switching, a step that introduced a universal primer site along with unique molecular identifiers. cDNA synthesis was primed from both the TCR alpha and TCR beta constant segments. Library amplification involved two PCR steps, and the second step added sample barcodes and sequencing adapters. Sequencing of libraries was done on Illumina HiSeq 2500 (2x100 bp) or NovaSeq (2x150 bp). From the authors' description of their analysis: MIGEC was used to demultiplex reads and collapse the reads into UMI consensus sequences, and MiXCR was used for V(D)J alignment. Clonotypes responding to the vaccine were identified with edgeR on replicate PBMC samples, with the criteria of FDR below 0.01 and a log2 fold change above 5 up to day 15. Bulk clonotypes were assigned CD4 or CD8 identity according to which sequenced CD4 or CD8 repertoire held them at higher abundance. Clones were called with MiXCR by TCRdb after fastp trimmed the public reads at Q25, and only in-frame beta chains were retained. Rows merge per CDR3 protein into single entries with the most common DNA and genes. TCRdb's processing, not the authors' own work, is the source of the V and J calls. The sample records fewer than 450,000 distinct CDR3 sequences, approximately 4% of which are singletons. The top ten clonotypes cover 20% to 25% of the sample.

Details on this clonotype: Its antigen target is currently unknown. Base quality data are lacking; no much larger clone is found one base away.

The meaning of the sample's treatment or condition label: live attenuated yellow fever vaccine strain. At each blood-draw timepoint, two biological replicates of bulk PBMCs were obtained. A standard Ficoll-Paque protocol was used to isolate PBMCs from peripheral blood. TriZol was used to extract RNA from bulk PBMCs, from CD4 and CD8 fractions, and from dextramer-positive and dextramer-negative fractions. Relative to germline, V is 2 bases shorter and J is 6 bases shorter, with 14 bases between their ends. CDR1 and CDR2 are read off the germline V gene as SGHTA and FQGNSA. The CDR3 covers 14 residues, taking in both the cysteine and the phenylalanine. Only the CDR3 portion is preserved as DNA: 42 bases, with reading frame beginning at the first base.

The clonotype comes from a man younger than 35 who received the YFV17D yellow fever vaccine. The rearranged segments are TRBV7-2 and TRBJ2-7; the D gene assignment is ambiguous. This material consisted of PBMCs, taken 5 days after the yellow fever booster vaccination. The sequence in DNA is TGTGCCAGCAGCTTAAGAGCTGGGGTTGGCGAGCAGTACTTC. Translation gives CASSLRAGVGEQYF.